The 5 T cell receptor beta chains presented below share a single source sample, sequenced in a study of blood T cell repertoires in COVID-19. Using immunoSEQ multiplex PCR, the repertoire was profiled, and TCRdb retains in-frame clones only, with some absent. The sample consists of over 450,000 clones, around nine tenths of them appearing once. The sequenced sample consisted of peripheral blood. The receptors were sampled from a woman between 50 and 59 years old with COVID-19, enrolled during active disease.

The V and J genes are TRBV30 and TRBJ1-1, with D perhaps matching TRBD1 (6 bases). CDR1 is GTSNPN, CDR2 SVGIG, per germline (reference sequence). The CDR3 is 13 residues long. In nucleotides, the CDR3 is TGTGTCTCCGGGACACATTTTAACACTGAAGCTTTCTTT. Translation gives CVSGTHFNTEAFF. Variable domain in full (rest from reference TRBV30 and TRBJ1-1): SQTIHQWPATLVQPVGSPLSLECTVEGTSNPNLYWYRQAAGRGLQLLFYSVGIGQISSEVPQNLSASRPQDRQFILSSKKLLLSDSGFYLCVSGTHFNTEAFFGQGTRLTVV.

This clone was recorded a few times. The chain recombines TRBV5-1 with TRBJ2-2; TRBD1 agrees at 7 bases. V dropped 0 bases and J dropped 2; count of bases not matched to a gene: 10. The CDR3 totals 18 residues. Germline assignment: CDR1 SGHRS and CDR2 YFSETQ. The CDR3 here is CASSLGATGQLNTGELFF. The CDR3 DNA reads TGCGCCAGCAGCTTGGGAGCGACAGGGCAATTAAACACCGGGGAGCTGTTTTTT.

The chain employs TRBV4-1 and TRBJ2-1; TRBD2 matches 14 bases. V was clipped by 1 base and J by 8 bases; unmatched bases: 4. The CDR3 consists of 16 residues. The germline gives CDR1 MGHRA, CDR2 YSYEKL. Here the CDR3 reads CASSQATSGGDYEQFF. CDR3 coding DNA: TGCGCCAGCAGCCAAGCGACTAGCGGGGGGGACTATGAGCAGTTCTTC.

The chain has TRBV5-1 and TRBJ2-7, with TRBD2 as a possible D gene (5 bases). CDR3 length equals 14 residues. Trimming cost V 0 bases and J 2 bases, with 9 bases left between them. The germline V gene encodes CDR1 SGHRS and CDR2 YFSETQ. DNA of the CDR3: TGCGCCAGCAGCTTGGGAGGGCAGCCCTACGAGCAGTACTTC. Encoded protein: CASSLGGQPYEQYF.

The rearrangement links TRBV20-1 to TRBJ2-7; maybe TRBD2 (6 bases). The CDR3 length is 10 residues. With 6 bases removed from V and 9 bases from J, the gap between germline ends came to 12 bases. Germline V gene lookup returns CDR1 DFQATT and CDR2 SNEGSKA (reference sequence). CDR3 bases: TGCAGTGCCCAGGCCGGGGGGCAGTACTTC. Translated: CSAQAGGQYF.